This T cell receptor beta chain was sequenced during a study of somatic mutations in cytotoxic T cells in rheumatoid arthritis. General study points: CD8+ clonality rose with age in rheumatoid arthritis patients, unlike in healthy controls. Patients with a largest CD8+ clone exceeding 20% of CD8+ cells numbered about an eighth of the roughly 65.

Clones were sequenced by immunoSEQ multiplex PCR, and TCRdb holds only the in-frame ones, with some missing. The sample carries approximately 6,700 clones, less than 75% recorded once. In its sample, this clone was seen once. What it recognizes is unknown. CDR3 size: 13 residues. Trimming stripped 1 base from V and 4 bases from J, with 8 bases between. Germline assignment: CDR1 SGHDT and CDR2 YYEEEE. Isolation of the CD4+ and CD8+ populations was accomplished via positive magnetic bead selection, with purity assessed by flow cytometry. This clonotype was sampled from a man aged 40-50 years in good health. The J gene is TRBJ1-1, the V gene TRBV5-6, with D hard to call. Sequencing used CD8+ T cells sorted from blood. CDR3 nucleotides: TGTGCCAGCAGCTTGATGGGTGGCACTGAAGCTTTCTTT. Translating it yields CASSLMGGTEAFF.